Below, one T cell receptor beta chain is given with its context. Its antigen is as yet unknown. This record belongs to a study of beta chain features in type 1 diabetes. Study-level results: Shortening that was moderate but significant affected the TCRB CDR3s of Type 1 diabetes patients in all four CD4+ subsets. Fewer insertions but more deletions were seen at VDJ junctions in type 1 diabetes patients.

The CDR3 spans 17 residues. V lost 3 bases to trimming and J lost 0 bases, with 18 bases between them. Germline CDR1 is MGHRA and CDR2 is YSYEKL. The whole isolated RNA underwent reverse transcription, so sequencing captured expressed TCRB transcripts. Profiled with immunoSEQ multiplex PCR; TCRdb holds only in-frame clones, not every one. In the table there are around 56,000 clones, roughly 50% of which are singletons. This sequence joins TRBV4-1 and TRBJ2-7; maybe TRBD2 (5 bases). This TCR was recovered from a middle-aged woman with type 1 diabetes. Material: Tregs from blood. The CDR3 is CASSHGRPGVPSYEQYF. DNA of the CDR3: TGCGCCAGCAGCCATGGACGACCCGGGGTCCCCTCCTACGAGCAGTACTTC.